This T cell receptor (beta chain) was identified during a study of blood T cells in healthy people across ages (dated by TCRdb to about 2015). Context from the whole study: In model experiments, roughly one uniquely barcoded TCR beta cDNA molecule per two T cells was captured by template switching. The study measured age-related changes in TCR beta repertoire diversity using deep sequencing normalized with unique cDNA molecular identifiers. The donors were divided into four age groups: young (average approximately 16 years), middle-aged (over 35), aged (about 60) and long-lived (82). To avoid experimental bias, donors of different ages were spread randomly across the sequencing lanes. For two donors (one aged 18 to 29 and one aged 80 or older), the study analyzed two additional independent replicas of 1 million unique cDNA reads from the same blood draw. What the authors observed across the whole study: Conclusive comparison of naive and antigen-experienced compartments was prevented by the profiling of bulk unsorted PBMCs. The percentage of naive T cells measured by flow cytometry correlated strongly with observed TCR beta diversity. Because the CMV infection status of the donors was unknown, age-related changes in expanded clonotypes may potentially have been confounded. Compared with the aged group, more naive CD4+ T cells, fewer expanded clones and increased TCR diversity were shown by the long-lived group, suggesting age selection. Total diversity estimates from one million sequenced T cells were considered lower bounds and underestimates. Observed TCR beta diversity per million T cells fell roughly linearly with age, and a significant reduction was already apparent by age approximately 41.

Notes on this clonotype: Its antigen is not yet known. No base quality values were provided; no much bigger clone lies one nucleotide off.

The donors were roughly 40 Caucasian individuals from Russia, aged about 6 to 100 years, who were systemically healthy. Around 10 milliliters of peripheral blood were collected from each donor into EDTA-treated Vacutainer tubes. Ficoll-Paque density-gradient centrifugation was used to isolate PBMCs, with at least 7 million obtained per sample. Total RNA, at least 6 micrograms per sample, was extracted from PBMCs with Trizol reagent. For every donor, flow cytometry on a PBMC aliquot measured the percentage of naive CD45RAhigh/CD27high T cells. Spanning cysteine to phenylalanine, the CDR3 consists of 14 amino acids. The sequence is cut down to CDR3 DNA, 42 bases in frame from base 1. V is pruned by 5 bases and J by 10 bases, leaving 9 bases of the junction without a gene match. The germline V gene encodes CDR1 SEHNR and CDR2 FQNEAQ (reference sequence). The method behind the library was 5' RACE. Sequencing took place on an Illumina HiSeq 2500. The second PCR ran for about 7 to 11 cycles and used a J-beta primer mix along with a sample-barcoded 5' primer. A template-switch 5' adaptor carrying 12 random nucleotides introduced a unique molecular identifier onto each TCR beta cDNA molecule. Each sample yielded at least 2.5 million CDR3-containing paired-end reads. First-strand cDNA was synthesized from all RNA with the Mint cDNA synthesis kit, primed by a TRBC-specific oligonucleotide. Following uracil-DNA glycosylase treatment, a first 18-cycle PCR with universal primers M1SS and BC2_uni_R was performed on all cDNA. In the authors' own workflow: Normalization of each sample was performed by random selection of 1 million high-quality reads, each carrying a distinct molecular identifier. Reads with shared molecular identifiers were discarded instead of being binned into consensus sequences. CDR3 identification, clonotype clustering and error correction used MiTCR with a Q25 quality threshold and the strictest error-elimination algorithm. A nonparametric unseen species model with Euler transformation was used to estimate a lower bound on total TCR beta diversity. TCRdb passed the public sequencing reads through fastp at Q25 and MiXCR, retaining productive beta sequences. Rows with a matching CDR3 protein are joined into one entry that keeps the most common DNA and genes. The V and J calls follow TCRdb's processing rather than the paper's. Within this sample are roughly 1.7 million distinct CDR3 sequences, with roughly 32% of them counted one time only. The top ten clones comprise around 11% of the sample.

The sequence came from a woman in her twenties or thirties in good health. This sequence uses TRBV7-9 and TRBJ1-4; 8 bases in the middle match TRBD1. The sample comprised blood. The CDR3 region: CASSPTGGSGKLFF. The bases are TGTGCCAGCAGCCCAACAGGGGGATCGGGAAAACTGTTTTTT. Extended through the reference TRBV7-9 and TRBJ1-4 proteins, this CDR3 yields the full variable domain: DTGVSQNPRHKITKRGQNVTFRCDPISEHNRLYWYRQTLGQGPEFLTYFQNEAQLEKSRLLSDRFSAERPKGSFSTLEIQRTEQGDSAMYLCASSPTGGSGKLFFGSGTQLSVL.